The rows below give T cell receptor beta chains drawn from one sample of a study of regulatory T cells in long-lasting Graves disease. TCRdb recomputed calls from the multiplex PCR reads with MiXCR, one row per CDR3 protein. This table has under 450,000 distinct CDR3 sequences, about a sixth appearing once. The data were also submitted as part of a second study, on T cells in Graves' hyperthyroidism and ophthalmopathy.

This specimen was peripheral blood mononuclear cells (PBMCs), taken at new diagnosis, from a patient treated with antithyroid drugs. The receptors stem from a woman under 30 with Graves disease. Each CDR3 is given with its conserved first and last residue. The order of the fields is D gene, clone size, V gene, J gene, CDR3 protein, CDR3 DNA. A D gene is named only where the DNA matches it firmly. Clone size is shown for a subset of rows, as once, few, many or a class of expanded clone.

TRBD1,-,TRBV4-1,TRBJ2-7,CASSTGTGGHYEQYF,TGCGCCAGCAGCACCGGGACAGGGGGGCACTACGAGCAGTACTTC
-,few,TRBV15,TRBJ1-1,CATSTSSWNTEAFF,TGTGCCACCAGCACCAGTTCGTGGAACACTGAAGCTTTCTTT
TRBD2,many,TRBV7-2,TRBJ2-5,CASSLFYGGNQETQYF,TGTGCCAGCAGCTTATTTTACGGGGGGAACCAAGAGACCCAGTACTTC
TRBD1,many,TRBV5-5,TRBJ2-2,CASSGDRGRIAGELFF,TGTGCCAGCAGCGGAGACAGGGGACGAATCGCCGGGGAGCTGTTTTTT
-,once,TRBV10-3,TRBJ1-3,CAASRDPEGNTIYF,TGTGCCGCCTCCCGGGATCCTGAGGGAAACACCATATATTTT
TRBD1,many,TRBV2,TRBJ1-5,CASSDRTGGDQPQHF,TGTGCCAGCAGTGATCGGACAGGGGGCGACCAGCCCCAGCATTTT
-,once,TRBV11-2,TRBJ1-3,CASSWGNGNTIYF,TGTGCCAGCAGCTGGGGAAACGGAAACACCATATATTTT
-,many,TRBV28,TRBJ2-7,CASSLDSHEQYF,TGTGCCAGCAGTTTGGATAGCCACGAGCAGTACTTC
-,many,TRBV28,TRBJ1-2,CASSLWGGYTF,TGTGCCAGCAGTTTATGGGGTGGCTACACCTTC
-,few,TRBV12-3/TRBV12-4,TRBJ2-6,CASSPKGYPTILSGANVLTF,TGTGCCAGCAGCCCCAAGGGGTACCCCACAATCCTATCTGGGGCCAACGTCCTGACTTTC
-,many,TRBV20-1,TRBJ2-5,CSARGGQETQYF,TGCAGTGCTAGAGGGGGGCAAGAGACCCAGTACTTC
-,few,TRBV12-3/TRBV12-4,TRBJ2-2,CASSPRERAGELFF,TGTGCCAGCAGTCCCCGGGAGCGGGCCGGGGAGCTGTTTTTT
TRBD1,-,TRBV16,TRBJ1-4,CASSLNTGEGEKLFF,TGTGCCAGCAGTCTGAATACAGGGGAAGGTGAAAAACTGTTTTTT
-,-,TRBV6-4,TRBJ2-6,CASSPSLRTGANVLTF,TGTGCCAGCAGTCCTTCTCTTCGGACTGGGGCCAACGTCCTGACTTTC
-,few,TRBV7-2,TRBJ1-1,CASSLGMVTEAFF,TGTGCCAGCAGCTTGGGGATGGTGACTGAAGCTTTCTTT
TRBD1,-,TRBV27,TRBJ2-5,CASQTGLQETQYF,TGTGCCAGCCAGACAGGGCTCCAAGAGACCCAGTACTTC
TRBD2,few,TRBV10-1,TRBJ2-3,CASIAGGWVAVADTQYF,TGCGCCAGCATCGCGGGGGGTTGGGTAGCGGTTGCAGATACGCAGTATTTT
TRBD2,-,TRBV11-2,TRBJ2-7,CASRRLAGGTYF,TGTGCCAGCAGACGACTAGCGGGGGGGACGTACTTC
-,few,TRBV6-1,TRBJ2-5,CASKQPQETQYF,TGTGCCAGCAAACAGCCCCAAGAGACCCAGTACTTC
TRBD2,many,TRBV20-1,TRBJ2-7,CSATTGGYEQYF,TGCAGTGCTACAACGGGGGGCTACGAGCAGTACTTC
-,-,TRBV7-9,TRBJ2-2,CASSLLLDTANTGQLFF,TGTGCCAGCAGCTTACTACTTGATACAGCGAACACCGGGCAGCTGTTTTTT
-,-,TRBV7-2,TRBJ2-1,CASSLGETQFF,TGTGCCAGCAGCCTAGGAGAGACCCAGTTCTTC
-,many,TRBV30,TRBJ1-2,CAWSGPARRREGYTF,TGTGCCTGGAGTGGCCCTGCCAGGCGCCGGGAGGGCTACACCTTC
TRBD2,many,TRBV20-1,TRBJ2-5,CSASRGLLAGGRGETQYF,TGCAGTGCTAGCCGGGGTCTACTAGCGGGGGGGCGGGGAGAGACCCAGTACTTC
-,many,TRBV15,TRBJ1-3,CATSPRPAEDSGNTIYF,TGTGCCACCAGCCCCCGTCCGGCCGAGGACTCTGGAAACACCATATATTTT
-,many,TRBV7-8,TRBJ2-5,CASSVGGLETQYF,TGTGCCAGCAGTGTGGGGGGCCTAGAGACCCAGTACTTC
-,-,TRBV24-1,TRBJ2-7,CATSDSWNYEQYF,TGTGCCACCAGTGATTCCTGGAATTACGAGCAGTACTTC
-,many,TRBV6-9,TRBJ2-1,CASSSPRSDEQFF,TGTGCCAGCAGTTCCCCTCGAAGCGATGAGCAGTTCTTC
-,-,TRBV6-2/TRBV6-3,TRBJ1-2,CASSEIRAYGYTF,TGTGCCAGCAGTGAGATTAGGGCTTATGGCTACACCTTC
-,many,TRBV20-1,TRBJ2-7,CSARDLGGVYEQYF,TGCAGTGCTAGAGATCTTGGGGGCGTCTACGAGCAGTACTTC
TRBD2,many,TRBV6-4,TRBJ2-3,CASSLLAGTKDTQYF,TGTGCCAGCAGTCTACTAGCGGGGACAAAAGATACGCAGTATTTT
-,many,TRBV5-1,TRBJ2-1,CASRSGAGTLNEQFF,TGCGCCAGCAGGTCAGGGGCAGGAACGCTCAATGAGCAGTTCTTC
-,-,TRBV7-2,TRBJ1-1,CASSLFPGGGSEAFF,TGTGCCAGCAGCTTATTCCCGGGGGGCGGGTCTGAAGCTTTCTTT
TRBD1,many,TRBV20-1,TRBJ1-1,CSAPRTGMSTEAFF,TGCAGTGCTCCCCGGACAGGGATGAGCACTGAAGCTTTCTTT
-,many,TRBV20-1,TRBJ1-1,CSARAPLGFWDTEAFF,TGCAGTGCTAGAGCCCCCCTAGGGTTTTGGGACACTGAAGCTTTCTTT
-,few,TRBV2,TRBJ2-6,CASRERHAGANVLTF,TGTGCCAGCAGGGAAAGACATGCTGGGGCCAACGTCCTGACTTTC
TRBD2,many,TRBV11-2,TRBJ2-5,CASSWGLAVVETQYF,TGTGCCAGCAGCTGGGGACTAGCGGTGGTAGAGACCCAGTACTTC
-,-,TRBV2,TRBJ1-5,CASSVQFSNQPQHF,TGTGCCAGCAGTGTACAATTTAGCAATCAGCCCCAGCATTTT
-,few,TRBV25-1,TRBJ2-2,CASRPPPWERSTGELFF,TGTGCCAGCAGGCCTCCTCCGTGGGAGCGTAGCACCGGGGAGCTGTTTTTT
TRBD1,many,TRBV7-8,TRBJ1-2,CASSLRMTGGDGYTF,TGTGCCAGCAGCTTAAGGATGACAGGGGGCGATGGCTACACCTTC
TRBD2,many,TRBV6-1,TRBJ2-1,CASRLRLANLYNEQFF,TGTGCCAGCAGACTCAGACTAGCGAACCTTTACAATGAGCAGTTCTTC
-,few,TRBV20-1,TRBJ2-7,CSARGVLSYEQYF,TGCAGTGCTAGGGGGGTTTTATCCTACGAGCAGTACTTC
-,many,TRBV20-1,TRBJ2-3,CSARRTLITDTQYF,TGCAGTGCTAGGCGGACCCTGATCACAGATACGCAGTATTTT
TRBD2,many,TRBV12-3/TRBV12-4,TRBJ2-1,CASSPRSGGAFSEQFF,TGTGCCAGCAGCCCCCGTAGCGGGGGGGCCTTCAGTGAGCAGTTCTTC
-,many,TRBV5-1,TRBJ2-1,CASSLSPSRDYNEQFF,TGCGCCAGCAGCTTGTCTCCTAGCAGAGACTACAATGAGCAGTTCTTC
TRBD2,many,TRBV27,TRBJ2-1,CASSLTSGASGEQFF,TGTGCCAGCAGTTTAACTAGCGGGGCGAGCGGTGAGCAGTTCTTC
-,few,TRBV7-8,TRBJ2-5,CATTLGGGKETQYF,TGTGCCACTACCCTAGGGGGGGGTAAAGAGACCCAGTACTTC
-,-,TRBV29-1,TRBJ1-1,CSAAIGQGIAEAFF,TGCAGCGCCGCGATAGGGCAGGGAATCGCTGAAGCTTTCTTT
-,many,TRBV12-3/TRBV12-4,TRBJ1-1,CASSMQEGTTEAFF,TGTGCCAGCAGCATGCAAGAGGGTACCACTGAAGCTTTCTTT
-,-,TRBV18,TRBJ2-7,CASLPGSYEQYF,TGTGCCAGCTTACCTGGCTCCTACGAGCAGTACTTC
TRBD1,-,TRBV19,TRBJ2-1,CASSMWTGTYNEQFF,TGTGCCAGTAGTATGTGGACAGGGACTTACAATGAGCAGTTCTTC
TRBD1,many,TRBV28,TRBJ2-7,CASSAGTGDYEQYF,TGTGCCAGCAGTGCCGGGACAGGCGACTACGAGCAGTACTTC
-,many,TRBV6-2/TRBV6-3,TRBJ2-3,CASSYSMNQGGGPDTQYF,TGTGCCAGCAGTTACTCGATGAATCAGGGGGGGGGCCCAGATACGCAGTATTTT